Listed here is a single T cell receptor (beta chain). This clonotype was observed a handful of times. Its antigen remains undetermined. No base quality values were provided; no much bigger clone lies one nucleotide off. Separate semi-nested PCR amplifications were run for the TCRalpha and TCRbeta libraries, using Advantage 2 and reverse primers located in the TRAC or TRBC constant regions. The amount of total RNA going into first-strand cDNA synthesis ranged between 3.5 and 500 ng. TCR cDNA libraries were generated by 5'-RACE using the SMARTer PCR cDNA Synthesis kit, with a poly-dT primer for first-strand synthesis. Semi-nested constant-region reverse primers carried 5-nucleotide sample-specific barcodes, and products were cleaned with the Zymo DNA Clean and Concentrator-5 kit. Up to ten barcoded samples were pooled, ligated to Illumina adaptors and sequenced on an Illumina MiSeq as 2 x 150 bp paired-end reads. The authors processed their data as follows. After demultiplexing, reads were aligned using BLAT against a custom library built from IMGT containing every combination of human TRAV, TRAJ, TRBV, TRBD and TRBJ. The best BLAT hits were picked using pslCDnaFilter (-maxAligns=1, -ignoreIntrons), and custom Perl scripts were used to calculate clonotype frequencies. The raw public data were reprocessed by TCRdb itself: fastp quality trimming at Q25, MiXCR clonotype calling, in-frame beta chains only. Rows merge per CDR3 protein into single entries with the most common DNA and genes. V and J calls and clone size were set by TCRdb, not the authors. This sample gives roughly 2,500 distinct CDR3 sequences in total; about 11% of them show up just once. The top ten constitute around 3% of the sample.

Primary CD8+ T cells were enriched by magnetic beads using the Miltenyi CD8+ T cell Isolation Kit. Before RNA extraction, CD3+TCRalphabeta+CD8 single positive T cells from both organoids and thymus were sorted by FACS. Total RNA was purified from roughly 40,000 to 200,000 sorted cells per sample with the RNeasy Micro kit, and quality checked on an Agilent RNA 6000 Nano chip. Thymic fragments were dissected, disrupted by pipetting and filtered through a 70 um strainer so that thymocytes were released. Taken from the germline V gene (reference sequence), the CDR1 and CDR2 loops are MNHEY and SMNVEV. The CDR3 starts with the cysteine, ends with the phenylalanine, and has 14 residues. The sequence is cut down to CDR3 DNA, 42 bases in frame from base 1. The V end gives up 2 bases and the J end 0 bases, leaving 1 base in the junction not matched to a gene. This sample was included in a study of T cells generated in artificial thymic organoids (TCRdb year 2017). Turning to the overall study: In some experiments, thymic T cells were further FACS-purified to deplete CD4 immature single positive or double positive precursors. The study compared TCR alpha and beta CDR3 repertoires of CD8 single positive T cells derived from in vitro artificial thymic organoids with the repertoires of thymic and peripheral blood naive CD8 T cells. Displayed repertoire sequencing data were described as representative of three independent experiments. Results the study describes overall, beyond this receptor: Physiological TCR clonotype diversity, comparable to that of thymic and blood naive CD8 T cells, was observed in organoid-derived CD8 single positive T cells.

The specimen sequenced was naive CD8+ T cells from the thymus. According to the study, the label for this sample's cell subset or site signals: CD3+TCRalphabeta+CD8SP T cells; for blood, CD45RO-CCR7+ naive CD8+ T cells. The sequence was collected from a human donor who gave cord blood stem cells for thymic organoid culture, a cardiac surgery patient who gave postnatal thymus, or a blood donor (not recorded which). The rearrangement joined TRBV27 to TRBJ2-7; TRBD2 fits 7 bases in the junction. The nucleotides read TGTGCCAGCAGTTTAGCTAGCGGCTCCTACGAGCAGTACTTC. Translated, it reads CASSLASGSYEQYF.